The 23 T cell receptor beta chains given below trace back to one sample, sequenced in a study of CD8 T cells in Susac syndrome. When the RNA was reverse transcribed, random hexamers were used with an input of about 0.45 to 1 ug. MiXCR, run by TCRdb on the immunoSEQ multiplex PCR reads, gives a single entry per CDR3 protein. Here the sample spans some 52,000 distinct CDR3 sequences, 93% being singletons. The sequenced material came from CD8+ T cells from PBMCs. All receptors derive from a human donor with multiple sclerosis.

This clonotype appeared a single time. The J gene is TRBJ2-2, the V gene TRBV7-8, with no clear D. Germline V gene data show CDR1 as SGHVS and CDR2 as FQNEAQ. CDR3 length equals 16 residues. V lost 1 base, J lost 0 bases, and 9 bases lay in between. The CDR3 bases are TGTGCCAGCAGCTTAGTCCTGAAGGCGAACACCGGGGAGCTGTTTTTT. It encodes CASSLVLKANTGELFF.

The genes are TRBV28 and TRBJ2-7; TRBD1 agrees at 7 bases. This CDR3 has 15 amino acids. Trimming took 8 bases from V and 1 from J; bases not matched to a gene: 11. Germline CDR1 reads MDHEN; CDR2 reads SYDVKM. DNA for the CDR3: TGTGCCAGCGTCAAGGGACAGAGTGATTCCTACGAGCAGTACTTC. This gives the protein CASVKGQSDSYEQYF.

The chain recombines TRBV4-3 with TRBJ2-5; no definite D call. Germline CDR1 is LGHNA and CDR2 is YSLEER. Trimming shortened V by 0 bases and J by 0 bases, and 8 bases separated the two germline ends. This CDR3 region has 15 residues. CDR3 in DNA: TGCGCCAGCAGCCAAGATCTTACGCACCAAGAGACCCAGTACTTC. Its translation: CASSQDLTHQETQYF.

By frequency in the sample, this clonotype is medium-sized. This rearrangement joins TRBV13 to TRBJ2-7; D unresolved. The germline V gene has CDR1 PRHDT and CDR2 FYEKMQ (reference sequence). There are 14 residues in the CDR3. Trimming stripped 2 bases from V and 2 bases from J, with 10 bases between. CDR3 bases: TGTGCCAGCAGCTTAACGGGCACAGCCTACGAGCAGTACTTC. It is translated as CASSLTGTAYEQYF.

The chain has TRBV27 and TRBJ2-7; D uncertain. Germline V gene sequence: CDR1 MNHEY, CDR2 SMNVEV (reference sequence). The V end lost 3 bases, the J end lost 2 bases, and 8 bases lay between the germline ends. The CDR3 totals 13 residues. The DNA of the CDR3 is TGTGCCAGCAGTTTCCAAGAGACCTACGAGCAGTACTTC. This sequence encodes CASSFQETYEQYF.

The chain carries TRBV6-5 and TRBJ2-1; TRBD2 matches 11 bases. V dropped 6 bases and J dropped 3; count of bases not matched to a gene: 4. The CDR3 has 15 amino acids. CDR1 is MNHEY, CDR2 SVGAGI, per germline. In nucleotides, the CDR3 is TGTGCCAGCAGCCTACTAGCGGGGGTCTACAATGAGCAGTTCTTC. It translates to CASSLLAGVYNEQFF.

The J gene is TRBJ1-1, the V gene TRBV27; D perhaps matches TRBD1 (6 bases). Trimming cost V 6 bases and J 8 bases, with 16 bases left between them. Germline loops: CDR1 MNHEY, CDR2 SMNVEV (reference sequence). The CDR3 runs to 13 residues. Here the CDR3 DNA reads TGTGCCAGCAGCGTTGCTAGGACAGCCGAAGCTTTCTTT. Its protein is CASSVARTAEAFF.

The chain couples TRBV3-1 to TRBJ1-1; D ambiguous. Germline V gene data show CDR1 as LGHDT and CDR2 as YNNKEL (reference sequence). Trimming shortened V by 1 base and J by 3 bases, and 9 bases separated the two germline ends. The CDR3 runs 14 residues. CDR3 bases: TGTGCCAGCAGCCAAGGATATTCCTACACTGAAGCTTTCTTT. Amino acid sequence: CASSQGYSYTEAFF.

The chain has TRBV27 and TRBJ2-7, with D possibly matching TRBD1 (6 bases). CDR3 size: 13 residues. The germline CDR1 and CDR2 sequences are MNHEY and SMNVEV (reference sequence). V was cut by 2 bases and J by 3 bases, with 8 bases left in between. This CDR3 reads CASSLIQGYEQYF. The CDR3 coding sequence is TGTGCCAGCAGTTTAATACAGGGCTACGAGCAGTACTTC.

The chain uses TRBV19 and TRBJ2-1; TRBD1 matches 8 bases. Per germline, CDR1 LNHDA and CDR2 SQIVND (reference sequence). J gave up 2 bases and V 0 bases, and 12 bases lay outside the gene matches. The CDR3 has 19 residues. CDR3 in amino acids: CASSIDQVRGPAAYNEQFF. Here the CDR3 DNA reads TGTGCCAGTAGTATAGATCAAGTCAGGGGGCCGGCAGCCTACAATGAGCAGTTCTTC.

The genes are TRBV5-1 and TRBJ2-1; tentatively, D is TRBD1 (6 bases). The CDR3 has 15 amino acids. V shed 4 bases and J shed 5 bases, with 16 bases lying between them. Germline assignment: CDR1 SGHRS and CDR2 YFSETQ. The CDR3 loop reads CASSPRDTPNNEQFF. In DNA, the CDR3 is TGCGCCAGCAGCCCCCGGGACACCCCCAACAATGAGCAGTTCTTC. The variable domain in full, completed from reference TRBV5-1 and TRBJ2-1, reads KAGVTQTPRYLIKTRGQQVTLSCSPISGHRSVSWYQQTPGQGLQFLFEYFSETQRNKGNFPGRFSGRQFSNSRSEMNVSTLELGDSALYLCASSPRDTPNNEQFFGPGTRLTVL.

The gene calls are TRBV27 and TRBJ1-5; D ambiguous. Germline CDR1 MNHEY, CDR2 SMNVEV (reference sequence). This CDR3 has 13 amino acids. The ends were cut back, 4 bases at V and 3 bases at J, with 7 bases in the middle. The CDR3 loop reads CASSSSYNQPQHF. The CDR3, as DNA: TGTGCCAGCAGTTCTAGTTACAATCAGCCCCAGCATTTT.

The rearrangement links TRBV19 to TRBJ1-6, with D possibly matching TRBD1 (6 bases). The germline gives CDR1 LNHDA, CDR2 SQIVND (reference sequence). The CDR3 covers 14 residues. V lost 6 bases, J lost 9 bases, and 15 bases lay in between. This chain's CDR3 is CASSPLTRGSPLHF. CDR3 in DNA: TGTGCCAGTAGCCCCCTTACCAGGGGTTCACCCCTCCACTTT. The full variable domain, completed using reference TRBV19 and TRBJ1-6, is DGGITQSPKYLFRKEGQNVTLSCEQNLNHDAMYWYRQDPGQGLRLIYYSQIVNDFQKGDIAEGYSVSREKKESFPLTVTSAQKNPTAFYLCASSPLTRGSPLHFGNGTRLTVT.

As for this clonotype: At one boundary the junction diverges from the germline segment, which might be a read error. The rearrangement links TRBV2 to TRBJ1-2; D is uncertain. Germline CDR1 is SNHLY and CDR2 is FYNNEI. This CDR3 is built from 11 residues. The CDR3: CASREDYGYTF. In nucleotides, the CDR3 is TGTGCCAGCAGGGAAGACTATGGCTACACCTTC. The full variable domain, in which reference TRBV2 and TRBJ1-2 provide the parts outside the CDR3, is EPEVTQTPSHQVTQMGQEVILRCVPISNHLYFYWYRQILGQKVEFLVSFYNNEISEKSEIFDDQFSVERPDGSNFTLKIRSTKLEDSAMYFCASREDYGYTFGSGTRLTVV.

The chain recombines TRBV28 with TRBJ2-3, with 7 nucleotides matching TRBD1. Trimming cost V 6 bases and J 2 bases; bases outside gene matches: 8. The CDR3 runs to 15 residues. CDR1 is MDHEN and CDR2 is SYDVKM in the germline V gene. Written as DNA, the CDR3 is TGTGCCAGCAGCCAGGGACAGACATTCACAGATACGCAGTATTTT. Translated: CASSQGQTFTDTQYF. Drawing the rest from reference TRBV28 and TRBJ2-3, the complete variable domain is DVKVTQSSRYLVKRTGEKVFLECVQDMDHENMFWYRQDPGLGLRLIYFSYDVKMKEKGDIPEGYSVSREKKERFSLILESASTNQTSMYLCASSQGQTFTDTQYFGPGTRLTVL.

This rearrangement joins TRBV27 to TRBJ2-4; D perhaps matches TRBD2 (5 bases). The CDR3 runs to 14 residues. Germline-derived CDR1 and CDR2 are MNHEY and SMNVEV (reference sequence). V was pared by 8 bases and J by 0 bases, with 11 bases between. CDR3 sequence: CASGQLVAKNIQYF. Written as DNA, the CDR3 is TGTGCCAGCGGTCAACTAGTAGCCAAAAACATTCAGTACTTC.

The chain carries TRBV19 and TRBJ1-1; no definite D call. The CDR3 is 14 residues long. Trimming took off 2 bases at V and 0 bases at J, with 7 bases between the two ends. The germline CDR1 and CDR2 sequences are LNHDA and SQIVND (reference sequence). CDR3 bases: TGTGCCAGTAGTATACTGGGTATGAACACTGAAGCTTTCTTT. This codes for CASSILGMNTEAFF.

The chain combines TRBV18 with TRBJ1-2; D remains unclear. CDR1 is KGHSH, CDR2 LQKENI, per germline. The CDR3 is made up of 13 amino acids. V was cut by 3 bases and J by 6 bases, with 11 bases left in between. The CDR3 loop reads CASSPRTPNGYTF. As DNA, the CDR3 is TGTGCCAGCTCACCGAGGACTCCGAATGGCTACACCTTC.

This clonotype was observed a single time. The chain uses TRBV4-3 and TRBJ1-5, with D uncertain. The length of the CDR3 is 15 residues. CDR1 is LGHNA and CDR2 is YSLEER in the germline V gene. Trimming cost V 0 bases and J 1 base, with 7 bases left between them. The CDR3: CASSQDDGSNQPQHF. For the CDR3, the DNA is TGCGCCAGCAGCCAAGACGACGGGAGCAATCAGCCCCAGCATTTT.

The CDR3 sequence: CASSQDFGGGTDTQYF. In DNA, the CDR3 is TGTGCCAGCAGCCAAGATTTCGGGGGGGGAACAGATACGCAGTATTTT. The chain recombines TRBV3-1 with TRBJ2-3; TRBD2 matches at 8 bases. The CDR3 runs to 16 residues. Per germline, CDR1 LGHDT and CDR2 YNNKEL (reference sequence). The J segment lost 3 bases and the V segment lost 0 bases, leaving 5 bases of the junction unmatched.

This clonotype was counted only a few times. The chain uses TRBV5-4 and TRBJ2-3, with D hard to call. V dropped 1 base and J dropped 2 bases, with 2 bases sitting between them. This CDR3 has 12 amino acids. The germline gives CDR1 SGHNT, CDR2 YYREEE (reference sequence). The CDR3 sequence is CASSLSTDTQYF. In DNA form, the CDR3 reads TGTGCCAGCAGCTTGTCCACAGATACGCAGTATTTT.

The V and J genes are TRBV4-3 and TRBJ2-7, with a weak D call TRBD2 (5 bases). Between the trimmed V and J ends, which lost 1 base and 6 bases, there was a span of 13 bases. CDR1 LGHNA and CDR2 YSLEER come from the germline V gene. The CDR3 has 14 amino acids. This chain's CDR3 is CASSQGEGRREQYF. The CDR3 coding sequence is TGCGCCAGCAGCCAAGGCGAGGGCCGACGCGAGCAGTACTTC.

The CDR3 region is CASSLDPTGARGYTF. The CDR3 DNA reads as TGTGCCAGCAGCTTAGACCCGACGGGGGCGAGGGGCTACACCTTC. The chain is built from TRBV11-2 and TRBJ1-2, with D perhaps TRBD1 (6 bases). Germline assignment: CDR1 SGHAT and CDR2 FQNNGV. The CDR3 covers 15 residues. Trimming pared 0 bases from V and 8 bases from J, leaving 16 bases between. Full variable domain (rest looked up from reference TRBV11-2 and TRBJ1-2): EAGVAQSPRYKIIEKRQSVAFWCNPISGHATLYWYQQILGQGPKLLIQFQNNGVVDDSQLPKDRFSAERLKGVDSTLKIQPAKLEDSAVYLCASSLDPTGARGYTFGSGTRLTVV.